Listed below are T cell receptor beta chains from one sample, sequenced in a study of PD-1 blockade in mismatch repair-deficient tumors. Produced via immunoSEQ multiplex PCR; TCRdb's table is partial and in-frame only. The profile shows about 130,000 clones, roughly 86% of them singletons. The sequencing here drew on peripheral blood, taken just over 70 weeks after starting pembrolizumab. The receptors shown here come from an adult with mismatch repair-deficient cancer. CDR3s include the opening cysteine and the closing phenylalanine or tryptophan. The D gene is left open where the match is weak. A row's size may be missing; if present it is once, few, many or a size class.

d_gene	abundance	v_gene	j_gene	CDR3nt	CDR3aa
-	once	TRBV10-2	TRBJ2-7	TGCGCCAGCAGTGTCGGGTACTCCGAGCAGTACTTC	CASSVGYSEQYF
TRBD2	-	TRBV7-3	TRBJ2-7	TGTGCCAGCAGCTTAATACCAGCGGGAGCACACGAGCAGTACTTC	CASSLIPAGAHEQYF
-	few	TRBV29-1	TRBJ2-7	TGCAGCGTTACACTGACCTACGAGCAGTACTTC	CSVTLTYEQYF
-	-	TRBV14	TRBJ1-1	TGTGCCAGCAGCCAAGCCAAGAGGACTGAAGCTTTCTTT	CASSQAKRTEAFF
-	-	TRBV27	TRBJ2-5	TGTGCCAGCAGTTTGCCAGGGGAAGAGACCCAGTACTTC	CASSLPGEETQYF
TRBD2	-	TRBV7-7	TRBJ2-3	TGTGCTAGCAGCCTTAGCGGGAGGTTCTCAGATACGCAGTATTTT	CASSLSGRFSDTQYF
-	-	TRBV5-1	TRBJ2-7	TGCGCCAGCAGCTTGGATGGTCCCCGGCTACGGCAGTACTTC	CASSLDGPRLRQYF
-	-	TRBV27	TRBJ1-5	TGTGCCAGCAGTTTACGGGTTACTCAGCCCCAGCATTTT	CASSLRVTQPQHF
-	-	TRBV6-5	TRBJ2-7	TGTGCCAGCAGTCGAACGGGGAGCTCCTACGAGCAGTACTTC	CASSRTGSSYEQYF
-	-	TRBV11-2	TRBJ2-2	TGTGCCAGCAGCTTAGATTCCCGATCGCGCACCGGGGAGCTGTTTTTT	CASSLDSRSRTGELFF
-	few	TRBV5-1	TRBJ2-7	TGCGCCAGCAGCTTGACAGGGAACCACGAGCAGTACTTC	CASSLTGNHEQYF
TRBD2	-	TRBV10-2	TRBJ2-3	TGCGCCAGCAGTTGGGCTAGCGGGAGGTCGACAGATACGCAGTATTTT	CASSWASGRSTDTQYF
-	-	TRBV27	TRBJ2-3	TGTGCCAGCAGCGGAAGGAGGACAGATACGCAGTATTTT	CASSGRRTDTQYF
-	-	TRBV5-6	TRBJ1-1	TGTGCCAGCAGCCCGACAGTCATGAACACTGAAGCTTTCTTT	CASSPTVMNTEAFF
TRBD2	-	TRBV28	TRBJ2-3	TGTGCCAGCAGTTTGTGGACTAGCGGACCCTCGGGGGCGCACACAGATACGCAGTATTTT	CASSLWTSGPSGAHTDTQYF
TRBD2	-	TRBV2	TRBJ2-1	TGTGCCAGCAGACGCCCACGAACGGGACTAGCGGGAGTTCAGGATGTCCGTTCCTACAATGAGCAGTTCTTC	CASRRPRTGLAGVQDVRSYNEQFF
TRBD1	-	TRBV7-6	TRBJ1-1	TGTGCCAGCAGCTTACGGACAGGGGGCACTGAAGCTTTCTTT	CASSLRTGGTEAFF